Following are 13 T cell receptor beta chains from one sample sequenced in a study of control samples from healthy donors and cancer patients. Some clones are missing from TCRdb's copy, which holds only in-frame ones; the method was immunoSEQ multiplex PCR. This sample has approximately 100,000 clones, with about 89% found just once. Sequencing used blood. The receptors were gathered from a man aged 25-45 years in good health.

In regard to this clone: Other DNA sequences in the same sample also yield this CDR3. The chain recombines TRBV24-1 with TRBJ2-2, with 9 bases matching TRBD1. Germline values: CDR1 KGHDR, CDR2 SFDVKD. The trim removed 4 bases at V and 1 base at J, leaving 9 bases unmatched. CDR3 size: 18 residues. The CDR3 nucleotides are TGTGCCACCAGTGACATTAAGGAGGGACAGGGGAACACCGGGGAGCTGTTTTTT. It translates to CATSDIKEGQGNTGELFF.

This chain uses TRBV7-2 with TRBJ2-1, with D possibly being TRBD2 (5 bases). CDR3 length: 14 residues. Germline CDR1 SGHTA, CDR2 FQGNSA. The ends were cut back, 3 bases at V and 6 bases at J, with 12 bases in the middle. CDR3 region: CASSLALAGNEQFF. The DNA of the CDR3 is TGTGCCAGCAGCTTGGCCCTGGCGGGCAATGAGCAGTTCTTC.

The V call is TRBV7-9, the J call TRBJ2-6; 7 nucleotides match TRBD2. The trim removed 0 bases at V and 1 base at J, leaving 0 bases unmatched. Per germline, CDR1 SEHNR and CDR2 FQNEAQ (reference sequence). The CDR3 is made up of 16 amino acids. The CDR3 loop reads CASSLAGRSGANVLTF. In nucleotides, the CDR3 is TGTGCCAGCAGCTTAGCCGGGAGGTCTGGGGCCAACGTCCTGACTTTC. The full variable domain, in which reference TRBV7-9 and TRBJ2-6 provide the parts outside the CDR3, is DTGVSQNPRHKITKRGQNVTFRCDPISEHNRLYWYRQTLGQGPEFLTYFQNEAQLEKSRLLSDRFSAERPKGSFSTLEIQRTEQGDSAMYLCASSLAGRSGANVLTFGAGSRLTVL.

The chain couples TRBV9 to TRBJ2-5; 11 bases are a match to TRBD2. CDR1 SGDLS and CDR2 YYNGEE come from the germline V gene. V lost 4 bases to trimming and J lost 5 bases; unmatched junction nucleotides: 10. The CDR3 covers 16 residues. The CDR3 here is CASSPRLAGGRETQYF. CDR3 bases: TGTGCCAGCAGCCCCCGGCTAGCGGGGGGTCGGGAGACCCAGTACTTC. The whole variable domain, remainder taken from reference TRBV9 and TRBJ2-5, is DSGVTQTPKHLITATGQRVTLRCSPRSGDLSVYWYQQSLDQGLQFLIQYYNGEERAKGNILERFSAQQFPDLHSELNLSSLELGDSALYFCASSPRLAGGRETQYFGPGTRLLVL.

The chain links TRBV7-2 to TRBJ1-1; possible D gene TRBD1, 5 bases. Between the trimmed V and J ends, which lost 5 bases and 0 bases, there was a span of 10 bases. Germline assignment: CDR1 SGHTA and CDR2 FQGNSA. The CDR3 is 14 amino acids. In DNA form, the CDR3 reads TGTGCCAGCAGCCTGGGACCTATGAACACTGAAGCTTTCTTT. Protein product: CASSLGPMNTEAFF.

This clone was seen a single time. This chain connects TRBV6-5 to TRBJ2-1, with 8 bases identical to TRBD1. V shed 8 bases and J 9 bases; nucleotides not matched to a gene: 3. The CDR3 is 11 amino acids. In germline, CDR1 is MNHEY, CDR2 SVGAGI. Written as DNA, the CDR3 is TGTGCCAGCGGGGACAGGACTGAGCAGTTCTTC. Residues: CASGDRTEQFF.

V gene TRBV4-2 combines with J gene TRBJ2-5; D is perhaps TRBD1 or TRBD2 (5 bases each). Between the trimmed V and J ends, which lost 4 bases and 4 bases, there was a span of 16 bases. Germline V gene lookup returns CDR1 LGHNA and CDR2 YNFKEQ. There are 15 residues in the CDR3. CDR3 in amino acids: CASSPGSRDVETQYF. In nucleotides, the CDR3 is TGTGCCAGCAGCCCAGGGAGTAGAGATGTAGAGACCCAGTACTTC.

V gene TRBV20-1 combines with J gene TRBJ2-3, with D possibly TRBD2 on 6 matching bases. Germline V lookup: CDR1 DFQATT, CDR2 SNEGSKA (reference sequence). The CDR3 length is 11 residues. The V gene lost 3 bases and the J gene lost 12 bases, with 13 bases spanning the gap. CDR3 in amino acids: CSASGGSRQYF. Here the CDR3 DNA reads TGCAGTGCTAGTGGGGGGTCCCGTCAGTATTTT.

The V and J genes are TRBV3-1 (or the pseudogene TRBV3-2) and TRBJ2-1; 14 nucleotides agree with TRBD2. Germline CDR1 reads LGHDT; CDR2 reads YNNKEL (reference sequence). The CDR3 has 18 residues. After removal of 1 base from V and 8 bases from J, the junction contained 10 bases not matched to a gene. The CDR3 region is CASSQVRLAGGPRYEQFF. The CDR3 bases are TGTGCCAGCAGCCAAGTGCGACTAGCGGGAGGGCCTAGGTATGAGCAGTTCTTC.

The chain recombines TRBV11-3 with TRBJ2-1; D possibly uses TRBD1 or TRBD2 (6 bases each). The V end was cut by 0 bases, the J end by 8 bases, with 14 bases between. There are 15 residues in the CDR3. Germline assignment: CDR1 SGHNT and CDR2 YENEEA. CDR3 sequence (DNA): TGTGCCAGCAGCTTAGAGAGGGGGGCTAGGTATGAGCAGTTCTTC. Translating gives CASSLERGARYEQFF. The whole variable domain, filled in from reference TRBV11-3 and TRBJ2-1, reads EAGVVQSPRYKIIEKKQPVAFWCNPISGHNTLYWYLQNLGQGPELLIRYENEEAVDDSQLPKDRFSAERLKGVDSTLKIQPAELGDSAVYLCASSLERGARYEQFFGPGTRLTVL.

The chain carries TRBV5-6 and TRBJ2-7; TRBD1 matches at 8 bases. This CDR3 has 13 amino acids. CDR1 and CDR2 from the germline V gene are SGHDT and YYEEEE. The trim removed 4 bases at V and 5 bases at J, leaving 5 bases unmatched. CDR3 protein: CASSRDRGHEQYF. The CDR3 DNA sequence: TGTGCCAGCAGCCGTGACAGGGGCCACGAGCAGTACTTC.

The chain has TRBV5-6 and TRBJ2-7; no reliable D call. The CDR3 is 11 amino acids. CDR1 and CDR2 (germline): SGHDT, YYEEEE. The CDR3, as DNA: TGTGCCAGCAGTTTGGGATACGAGCAGTACGTC. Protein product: CASSLGYEQYV.

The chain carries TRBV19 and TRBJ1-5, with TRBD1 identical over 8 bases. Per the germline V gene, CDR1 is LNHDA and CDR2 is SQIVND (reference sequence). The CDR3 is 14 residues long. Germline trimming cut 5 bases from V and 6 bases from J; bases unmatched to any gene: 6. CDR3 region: CASSDRGSGQPQHF. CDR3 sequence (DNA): TGTGCCAGTAGTGACAGGGGTAGCGGTCAGCCCCAGCATTTT. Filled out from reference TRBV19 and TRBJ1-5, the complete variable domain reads DGGITQSPKYLFRKEGQNVTLSCEQNLNHDAMYWYRQDPGQGLRLIYYSQIVNDFQKGDIAEGYSVSREKKESFPLTVTSAQKNPTAFYLCASSDRGSGQPQHFGDGTRLSIL.